This T cell receptor (beta chain) emerged from a study of T-cell memory formation after mild COVID-19. Study-wide background: In these data, TCR clusters were largely donor specific.

TCRdb called the 5' RACE reads again in MiXCR, with one record for every CDR3 protein. The profile shows around 320,000 distinct CDR3 sequences, 25% to 30% of them singletons. Study results and limitations: Confirmation of SARS-CoV-2 specificity was lacking for second-wave clones peaking day 37.

This CDR3 spans 12 amino acids. Germline CDR1 and CDR2: SGHTA and FQGNSA. The V end lost 5 bases, the J end lost 0 bases, and 3 bases lay between the germline ends. This clonotype was detected ten times or more. Its antigen remains unknown. A much bigger clone sits one base away, suggesting this may be a read error. This clonotype was obtained from an adult woman who had mild COVID-19 (a few samples of this study predate the infection). Cell type and time point are not known. Sequencing input: PBMCs or a T cell subset sorted from them (not recorded which). The chain carries TRBV7-2 and TRBJ2-3; the D is unclear. The CDR3 nucleotides are TGTGCCAGCAGCATTAGCACAGATACGCAGTATTTT. Protein product: CASSISTDTQYF.